The sequence of this T cell receptor (beta chain) was determined in a study of lymphopenia after photon versus proton radiotherapy. This CDR3 comprises 12 residues. In germline, CDR1 is LNHDA, CDR2 SQIVND (reference sequence). V gave up 10 bases and J gave up 1 base, with 9 bases separating them. The repertoire was sequenced with immunoSEQ multiplex PCR; TCRdb's copy has only in-frame clones and lacks some. The data contain 150,000 to 200,000 clones, less than 90% of them singletons. Sample: peripheral blood, taken from a patient treated with photon-based radiotherapy. This chain links TRBV19 with TRBJ2-3; no firm D call. The TCR sequence derives from a man aged 50 or older with gastric cancer. CDR3 sequence (DNA): TGTGCCACCTCTAGGGGCACAGATACGCAGTATTTT. Translation: CATSRGTDTQYF.